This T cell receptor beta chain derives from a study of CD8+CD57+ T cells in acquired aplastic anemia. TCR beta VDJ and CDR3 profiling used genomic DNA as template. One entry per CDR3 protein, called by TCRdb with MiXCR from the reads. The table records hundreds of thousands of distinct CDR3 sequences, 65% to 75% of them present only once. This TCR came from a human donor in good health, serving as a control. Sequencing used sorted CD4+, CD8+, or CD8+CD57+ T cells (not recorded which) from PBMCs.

CDR3 residues: CSVQAGLRYGYTF. CDR3 in DNA: TGCAGCGTTCAAGCGGGACTTAGATATGGCTACACCTTC. The V gene is TRBV29-1, the J gene TRBJ1-2; tentative D call: TRBD1 (5 bases). Trimming pared 5 bases from V and 5 bases from J, leaving 15 bases between. The CDR3 has 13 amino acids. CDR1 is SQVTM, CDR2 ANQGSEA, per germline.